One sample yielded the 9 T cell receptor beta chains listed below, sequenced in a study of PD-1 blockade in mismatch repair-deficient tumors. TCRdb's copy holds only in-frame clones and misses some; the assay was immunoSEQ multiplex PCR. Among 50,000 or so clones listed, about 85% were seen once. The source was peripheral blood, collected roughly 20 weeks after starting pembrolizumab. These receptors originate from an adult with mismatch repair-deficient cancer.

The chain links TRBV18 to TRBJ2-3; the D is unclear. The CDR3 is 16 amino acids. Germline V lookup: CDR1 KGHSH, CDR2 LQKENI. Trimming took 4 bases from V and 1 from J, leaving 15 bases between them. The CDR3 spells CASSRLGPSGTDTQYF. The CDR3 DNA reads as TGTGCCAGCTCACGCCTTGGACCGTCTGGCACAGATACGCAGTATTTT.

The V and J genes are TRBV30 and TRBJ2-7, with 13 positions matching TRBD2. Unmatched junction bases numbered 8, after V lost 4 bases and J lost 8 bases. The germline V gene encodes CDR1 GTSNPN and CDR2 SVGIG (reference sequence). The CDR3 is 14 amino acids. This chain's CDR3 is CAWTNGLAGVKQYF. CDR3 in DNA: TGTGCCTGGACCAACGGACTAGCGGGAGTTAAGCAGTACTTC.

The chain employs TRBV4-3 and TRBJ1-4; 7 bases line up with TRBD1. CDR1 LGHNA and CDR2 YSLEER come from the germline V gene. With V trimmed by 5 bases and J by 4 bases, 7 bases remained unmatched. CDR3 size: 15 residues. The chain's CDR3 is CASSFTRGDNEKLFF. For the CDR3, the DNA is TGCGCCAGCAGCTTCACCAGGGGGGATAATGAAAAACTGTTTTTT.

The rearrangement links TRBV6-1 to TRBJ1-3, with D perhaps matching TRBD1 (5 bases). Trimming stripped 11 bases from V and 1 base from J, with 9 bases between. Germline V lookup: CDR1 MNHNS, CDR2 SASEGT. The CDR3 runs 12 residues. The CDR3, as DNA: TGTGCCGGGGGGGAATCTGGAAACACCATATATTTT. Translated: CAGGESGNTIYF.

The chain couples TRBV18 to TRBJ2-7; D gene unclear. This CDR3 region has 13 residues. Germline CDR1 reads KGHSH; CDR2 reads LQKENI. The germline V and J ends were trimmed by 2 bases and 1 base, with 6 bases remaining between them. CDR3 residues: CASSPTVSYEQYF. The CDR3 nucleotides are TGTGCCAGCTCACCAACAGTTTCCTACGAGCAGTACTTC.

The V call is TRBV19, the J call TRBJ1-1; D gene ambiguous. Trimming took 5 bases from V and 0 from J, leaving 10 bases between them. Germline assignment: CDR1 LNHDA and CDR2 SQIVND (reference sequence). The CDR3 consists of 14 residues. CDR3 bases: TGTGCCAGTAGTCCGGGATCCATGAACACTGAAGCTTTCTTT. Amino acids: CASSPGSMNTEAFF.

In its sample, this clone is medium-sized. The CDR3 loop is CASTHLLTALDTEAFF. CDR3 DNA: TGTGCCAGCACCCATCTATTGACAGCCTTGGACACTGAAGCTTTCTTT. V and J are TRBV7-9 and TRBJ1-1, with D tentatively TRBD1 (5 bases). V lost 7 bases and J 3 bases, leaving 21 bases between the germline ends. The CDR3 totals 16 residues. From germline, CDR1 is SEHNR and CDR2 FQNEAQ (reference sequence).

CDR3 amino acids: CASRTTGNTGELFF. The CDR3 DNA sequence: TGCGCCAGCAGGACGACAGGGAACACCGGGGAGCTGTTTTTT. The rearrangement uses TRBV4-1 and TRBJ2-2; possible D gene TRBD1, 6 bases. The CDR3 has 14 amino acids. The germline V gene has CDR1 MGHRA and CDR2 YSYEKL. Trimming took 6 bases from V and 1 from J, leaving 9 bases between them.

The CDR3, as DNA: TGTGCCAGCGTAATGACAGGGGCGCAAGGTTCCCAGCATTTT. As protein: CASVMTGAQGSQHF. The chain employs TRBV6-5 and TRBJ1-5; 8 positions agree with TRBD1. Germline V CDR1 and CDR2: MNHEY, SVGAGI. V was pared by 8 bases and J by 11 bases, with 14 bases of the junction left unmatched. The CDR3 spans 14 residues.